Listed here are 22 T cell receptor beta chains from one sample, sequenced in a study of naive and memory T cell subsets. Both TRBC1 and TRBC2 were covered by a beta constant-region primer of two equimolar oligonucleotides. Using its own MiXCR run on the UMI-ligation and nested PCR reads, TCRdb lists one record per CDR3 protein. This table has 77,000 or so distinct CDR3 sequences, over 10% appearing once. The sequenced sample was central memory CD4+ T cells from blood. Receptor source: a human donor in good health.

V usage is TRBV5-4 and J usage is TRBJ2-1; D unclear. Germline values: CDR1 SGHNT, CDR2 YYREEE (reference sequence). CDR3 length equals 14 residues. The ends were cut back, 5 bases at V and 5 bases at J, with 14 bases in the middle. CDR3 region: CASSLGRKDNEQFF. Here the CDR3 DNA reads TGTGCCAGCAGTCTGGGTAGGAAGGACAATGAGCAGTTCTTC.

This rearrangement joins TRBV20-1 to TRBJ2-7; TRBD1 is a possible D gene (7 bases). The CDR3 runs 12 residues. Germline CDR1 DFQATT, CDR2 SNEGSKA (reference sequence). The CDR3: CGGTATSYEQYF. CDR3 bases: TGCGGGGGGACAGCGACTTCCTACGAGCAGTACTTC.

This clonotype was observed a handful of times. The rearrangement links TRBV18 to TRBJ2-1; TRBD2 matches at 8 bases. Per the germline V gene, CDR1 is KGHSH and CDR2 is LQKENI. J was trimmed by 7 bases and V by 4 bases; bases with no gene match: 12. The CDR3 runs to 16 residues. CDR3: CASSQSLAGGGNEQFF. For the CDR3, the DNA is TGTGCCAGCTCACAATCTCTGGCGGGAGGAGGTAATGAGCAGTTCTTC.

V gene TRBV30 combines with J gene TRBJ1-1; D is undetermined. There are 11 residues in the CDR3. Germline CDR1 is GTSNPN and CDR2 is SVGIG (reference sequence). The V gene lost 2 bases and the J gene lost 3 bases, with 4 bases spanning the gap. CDR3 protein: CAWSPYTEAFF. The CDR3, as DNA: TGTGCCTGGAGTCCATACACTGAAGCTTTCTTT.

This clonotype has at least ten counts. V gene TRBV7-2 combines with J gene TRBJ2-3; no firm D call. CDR1 SGHTA and CDR2 FQGNSA come from the germline V gene. This CDR3 spans 13 amino acids. V lost 4 bases to trimming and J lost 0 bases, with 5 bases between them. The CDR3 nucleotides are TGTGCCAGCAGCTCCGGGAGCACAGATACGCAGTATTTT. It yields the protein CASSSGSTDTQYF. Looking up the rest from reference TRBV7-2 and TRBJ2-3 gives the full variable domain: GAGVSQSPSNKVTEKGKDVELRCDPISGHTALYWYRQSLGQGLEFLIYFQGNSAPDKSGLPSDRFSAERTGGSVSTLTIQRTQQEDSAVYLCASSSGSTDTQYFGPGTRLTVL.

In nucleotides, the CDR3 is TGTGCCAACAGAACCTCTAGCGGGAGTATGGAGACCCAGTACTTC. Protein sequence: CANRTSSGSMETQYF. The chain joins TRBV12-3 or TRBV12-4 to TRBJ2-5, with TRBD2 identical over 10 bases. Trimming removed 10 bases from V and 5 bases from J; junction bases left unmatched: 13. This CDR3 spans 15 amino acids.

This clonotype was found a few times. The chain employs TRBV29-1 and TRBJ1-1, with TRBD1 matching over 9 bases. CDR1 and CDR2 from the germline V gene are SQVTM and ANQGSEA. The CDR3 spans 14 residues. V gave up 6 bases and J gave up 3 bases; unmatched junction bases: 8. The CDR3 DNA is TGCAGCGTAACCCGGACAGGGGAGTACACTGAAGCTTTCTTT. This encodes CSVTRTGEYTEAFF.

This clonotype was seen more than once but under ten times. The chain joins TRBV29-1 to TRBJ2-5, with D hard to call. V shed 2 bases and J shed 10 bases, with 17 bases lying between them. CDR1 and CDR2 from the germline V gene are SQVTM and ANQGSEA. The CDR3 has 13 residues. The DNA of the CDR3 is TGCAGCGTTGAATACGAACCCTTGATGGACCAGTACTTC. Translation gives CSVEYEPLMDQYF.

The rearrangement joins TRBV30 to TRBJ2-1; 9 bases agree with TRBD2. With 3 bases clipped from V and 5 bases from J, the junction kept 11 bases outside the gene matches. CDR1 GTSNPN and CDR2 SVGIG come from the germline V gene (reference sequence). The length of the CDR3 is 16 residues. This CDR3 is CAWSRPTSGIHNEQFF. In nucleotides, the CDR3 is TGTGCCTGGAGCCGACCGACTAGCGGAATCCACAATGAGCAGTTCTTC.

This clonotype was observed many times. The genes are TRBV28 and TRBJ2-5; 7 nucleotides line up with TRBD1. The CDR3 has 14 residues. The V segment lost 5 bases and the J segment 3 bases; nucleotides outside the gene matches: 6. From germline, CDR1 is MDHEN and CDR2 SYDVKM. This CDR3 is CASSPRTGEETQYF. The CDR3 DNA reads as TGTGCCAGCAGTCCTCGGACAGGAGAAGAGACCCAGTACTTC.

In its sample, this clonotype was seen many times. The rearrangement uses TRBV5-1 and TRBJ2-1, with D perhaps being TRBD1 or TRBD2 (5 bases each). Germline CDR1 SGHRS, CDR2 YFSETQ. This CDR3 has 15 residues. V was clipped by 0 bases and J by 2 bases, with 9 bases between them. The chain's CDR3 is CASSLGQGAYNEQFF. For the CDR3, the DNA is TGCGCCAGCAGCTTGGGGCAGGGAGCCTACAATGAGCAGTTCTTC. The full variable domain, with the rest looked up from reference TRBV5-1 and TRBJ2-1, is KAGVTQTPRYLIKTRGQQVTLSCSPISGHRSVSWYQQTPGQGLQFLFEYFSETQRNKGNFPGRFSGRQFSNSRSEMNVSTLELGDSALYLCASSLGQGAYNEQFFGPGTRLTVL.

This clonotype was picked up a small number of times. The chain uses TRBV12-3 or TRBV12-4 and TRBJ1-6; D call uncertain. V was trimmed by 3 bases and J by 7 bases, leaving 13 bases between them. This CDR3 is 15 amino acids long. The CDR3 nucleotides read TGTGCCAGCAGTTTGATAGGGCTCCCGAATTCACCCCTCCACTTT. It codes for CASSLIGLPNSPLHF.

The table lists this clonotype with many counts. The chain combines TRBV7-8 with TRBJ2-7, with a tentative D call TRBD2 (6 bases). Germline V lookup: CDR1 SGHVS, CDR2 FQNEAQ. Trimming stripped 5 bases from V and 5 bases from J, with 10 bases between. CDR3 size: 12 residues. The CDR3 nucleotides are TGTGCCAGCAGCCCCCGACTAGACGAGCAGTACTTC. Encoded protein: CASSPRLDEQYF. The full variable domain, in which reference TRBV7-8 and TRBJ2-7 provide the parts outside the CDR3, is GAGVSQSPRYKVAKRGQDVALRCDPISGHVSLFWYQQALGQGPEFLTYFQNEAQLDKSGLPSDRFFAERPEGSVSTLKIQRTQQEDSAVYLCASSPRLDEQYFGPGTRLTVT.

The rearrangement links TRBV10-3 to TRBJ2-7, with unresolved D. The CDR3 contains 10 residues. The germline gives CDR1 ENHRY, CDR2 SYGVKD. The V end lost 11 bases, the J end lost 5 bases, and 10 bases lay between the germline ends. CDR3 coding DNA: TGTGCCGTCCAACTCCACGAGCAGTACTTC. It yields the protein CAVQLHEQYF.

The chain joins TRBV7-8 to TRBJ1-1; D is uncertain. This CDR3 is built from 16 residues. The V gene lost 0 bases and the J gene lost 3 bases, with 14 bases spanning the gap. The germline gives CDR1 SGHVS, CDR2 FQNEAQ. CDR3 sequence (DNA): TGTGCCAGCAGCTTAGCAGCCCACAGCCTTTACACTGAAGCTTTCTTT. This codes for CASSLAAHSLYTEAFF.

The chain has TRBV12-3 or TRBV12-4 and TRBJ1-3; D gene ambiguous. The V end was cut by 5 bases, the J end by 2 bases, with 13 bases between. The CDR3 covers 15 residues. Here the CDR3 reads CASSPRRIAGNTIYF. The CDR3 DNA reads as TGTGCCAGCAGTCCCCGACGTATCGCTGGAAACACCATATATTTT.

This clonotype has a count of ten or more. The chain is built from TRBV24-1 and TRBJ2-7; a weak D match, TRBD1 (8 bases). Germline V gene sequence: CDR1 KGHDR, CDR2 SFDVKD. Trimming removed 3 bases from V and 6 bases from J, with 17 bases in between. CDR3 size: 15 residues. CDR3 amino acids: CATSDPWTGRGEQYF. CDR3 coding DNA: TGTGCCACCAGTGATCCCTGGACAGGGAGGGGCGAGCAGTACTTC.

This chain uses TRBV6-2 or TRBV6-3 with TRBJ2-7; the D gene is possibly TRBD1 (5 bases). The CDR3 runs to 15 residues. In germline, CDR1 is MNHEY, CDR2 SVGEGT. V dropped 8 bases and J dropped 0 bases, with 17 bases sitting between them. CDR3 bases: TGTGCCAGCGGGCAGGGCCGGGTGAGCTCCTACGAGCAGTACTTC. It yields the protein CASGQGRVSSYEQYF.

The chain couples TRBV27 to TRBJ2-3; no definite D call. Germline V gene lookup returns CDR1 MNHEY and CDR2 SMNVEV (reference sequence). With 1 base removed from V and 2 bases from J, the gap between germline ends came to 13 bases. This CDR3 is built from 16 residues. CDR3 sequence (DNA): TGTGCCAGCAGTTTATACTCAACGAAATCCACAGATACGCAGTATTTT. This sequence encodes CASSLYSTKSTDTQYF.

This clonotype was seen only a few times. The J gene is TRBJ2-7, the V gene TRBV20-1, with D perhaps matching TRBD1 (6 bases). Germline CDR1 is DFQATT and CDR2 is SNEGSKA (reference sequence). There are 12 residues in the CDR3. V was pared by 4 bases and J by 3 bases, with 10 bases between. CDR3 residues: CSAKRQDYEQYF. CDR3 DNA: TGCAGTGCTAAAAGACAGGACTACGAGCAGTACTTC.

The rearrangement links TRBV7-9 to TRBJ2-5; tentatively, D is TRBD2 (6 bases). Germline-derived CDR1 and CDR2 are SEHNR and FQNEAQ (reference sequence). This CDR3 has 15 amino acids. V was clipped by 1 base and J by 5 bases, with 14 bases between them. CDR3 amino acids: CASSLGIGSTETQYF. The CDR3 DNA reads as TGTGCCAGCAGCTTAGGGATCGGGAGTACGGAGACCCAGTACTTC.

This clonotype was detected ten times or more. The CDR3 sequence: CASSLVPGALAKNIQYF. The CDR3, as DNA: TGTGCCAGCAGCTTGGTACCAGGGGCCCTAGCCAAAAACATTCAGTACTTC. The rearrangement uses TRBV5-5 and TRBJ2-4, with a weak D call TRBD1 (6 bases). Trimming cost V 0 bases and J 0 bases, with 13 bases left between them. Germline V gene lookup returns CDR1 SGHKS and CDR2 YYEKEE (reference sequence). CDR3 length: 17 amino acids.